This T cell receptor (beta chain) appears in the sequencing data of a study of beta chain features in type 1 diabetes. Study results and caveats: For TCRB rearrangement, an influence of HLA type remained unresolved here. Shorter TCRB CDR3s, moderately but significantly so, were found in Type 1 diabetes patients in all four CD4+ subsets.

Investigators reverse transcribed all isolated RNA, so they sequenced expressed TCRB transcripts. Profiling relied on immunoSEQ multiplex PCR, and the TCRdb table lists in-frame clones only, not all of them. Of hundreds of thousands of clones detected, roughly 13% appear once; the ten largest clones hold less than 0.025%. Trimming removed 6 bases at V and 8 bases at J, with 17 bases between. Germline V gene sequence: CDR1 MNHNY, CDR2 SVGAGI (reference sequence). The CDR3 length is 14 residues. This clone turned up a few times. As yet, its antigen is unknown. The clonotype comes from a man aged 18 to 29 with type 1 diabetes. The rearrangement links TRBV6-6 to TRBJ2-1, with a weak D call TRBD1 (6 bases). Sequenced: naive CD4+ T cells from blood. CDR3 bases: TGTGCCAGCAGCCCAAACAGGGCCAGTTATGAGCAGTTCTTC. Residues: CASSPNRASYEQFF.